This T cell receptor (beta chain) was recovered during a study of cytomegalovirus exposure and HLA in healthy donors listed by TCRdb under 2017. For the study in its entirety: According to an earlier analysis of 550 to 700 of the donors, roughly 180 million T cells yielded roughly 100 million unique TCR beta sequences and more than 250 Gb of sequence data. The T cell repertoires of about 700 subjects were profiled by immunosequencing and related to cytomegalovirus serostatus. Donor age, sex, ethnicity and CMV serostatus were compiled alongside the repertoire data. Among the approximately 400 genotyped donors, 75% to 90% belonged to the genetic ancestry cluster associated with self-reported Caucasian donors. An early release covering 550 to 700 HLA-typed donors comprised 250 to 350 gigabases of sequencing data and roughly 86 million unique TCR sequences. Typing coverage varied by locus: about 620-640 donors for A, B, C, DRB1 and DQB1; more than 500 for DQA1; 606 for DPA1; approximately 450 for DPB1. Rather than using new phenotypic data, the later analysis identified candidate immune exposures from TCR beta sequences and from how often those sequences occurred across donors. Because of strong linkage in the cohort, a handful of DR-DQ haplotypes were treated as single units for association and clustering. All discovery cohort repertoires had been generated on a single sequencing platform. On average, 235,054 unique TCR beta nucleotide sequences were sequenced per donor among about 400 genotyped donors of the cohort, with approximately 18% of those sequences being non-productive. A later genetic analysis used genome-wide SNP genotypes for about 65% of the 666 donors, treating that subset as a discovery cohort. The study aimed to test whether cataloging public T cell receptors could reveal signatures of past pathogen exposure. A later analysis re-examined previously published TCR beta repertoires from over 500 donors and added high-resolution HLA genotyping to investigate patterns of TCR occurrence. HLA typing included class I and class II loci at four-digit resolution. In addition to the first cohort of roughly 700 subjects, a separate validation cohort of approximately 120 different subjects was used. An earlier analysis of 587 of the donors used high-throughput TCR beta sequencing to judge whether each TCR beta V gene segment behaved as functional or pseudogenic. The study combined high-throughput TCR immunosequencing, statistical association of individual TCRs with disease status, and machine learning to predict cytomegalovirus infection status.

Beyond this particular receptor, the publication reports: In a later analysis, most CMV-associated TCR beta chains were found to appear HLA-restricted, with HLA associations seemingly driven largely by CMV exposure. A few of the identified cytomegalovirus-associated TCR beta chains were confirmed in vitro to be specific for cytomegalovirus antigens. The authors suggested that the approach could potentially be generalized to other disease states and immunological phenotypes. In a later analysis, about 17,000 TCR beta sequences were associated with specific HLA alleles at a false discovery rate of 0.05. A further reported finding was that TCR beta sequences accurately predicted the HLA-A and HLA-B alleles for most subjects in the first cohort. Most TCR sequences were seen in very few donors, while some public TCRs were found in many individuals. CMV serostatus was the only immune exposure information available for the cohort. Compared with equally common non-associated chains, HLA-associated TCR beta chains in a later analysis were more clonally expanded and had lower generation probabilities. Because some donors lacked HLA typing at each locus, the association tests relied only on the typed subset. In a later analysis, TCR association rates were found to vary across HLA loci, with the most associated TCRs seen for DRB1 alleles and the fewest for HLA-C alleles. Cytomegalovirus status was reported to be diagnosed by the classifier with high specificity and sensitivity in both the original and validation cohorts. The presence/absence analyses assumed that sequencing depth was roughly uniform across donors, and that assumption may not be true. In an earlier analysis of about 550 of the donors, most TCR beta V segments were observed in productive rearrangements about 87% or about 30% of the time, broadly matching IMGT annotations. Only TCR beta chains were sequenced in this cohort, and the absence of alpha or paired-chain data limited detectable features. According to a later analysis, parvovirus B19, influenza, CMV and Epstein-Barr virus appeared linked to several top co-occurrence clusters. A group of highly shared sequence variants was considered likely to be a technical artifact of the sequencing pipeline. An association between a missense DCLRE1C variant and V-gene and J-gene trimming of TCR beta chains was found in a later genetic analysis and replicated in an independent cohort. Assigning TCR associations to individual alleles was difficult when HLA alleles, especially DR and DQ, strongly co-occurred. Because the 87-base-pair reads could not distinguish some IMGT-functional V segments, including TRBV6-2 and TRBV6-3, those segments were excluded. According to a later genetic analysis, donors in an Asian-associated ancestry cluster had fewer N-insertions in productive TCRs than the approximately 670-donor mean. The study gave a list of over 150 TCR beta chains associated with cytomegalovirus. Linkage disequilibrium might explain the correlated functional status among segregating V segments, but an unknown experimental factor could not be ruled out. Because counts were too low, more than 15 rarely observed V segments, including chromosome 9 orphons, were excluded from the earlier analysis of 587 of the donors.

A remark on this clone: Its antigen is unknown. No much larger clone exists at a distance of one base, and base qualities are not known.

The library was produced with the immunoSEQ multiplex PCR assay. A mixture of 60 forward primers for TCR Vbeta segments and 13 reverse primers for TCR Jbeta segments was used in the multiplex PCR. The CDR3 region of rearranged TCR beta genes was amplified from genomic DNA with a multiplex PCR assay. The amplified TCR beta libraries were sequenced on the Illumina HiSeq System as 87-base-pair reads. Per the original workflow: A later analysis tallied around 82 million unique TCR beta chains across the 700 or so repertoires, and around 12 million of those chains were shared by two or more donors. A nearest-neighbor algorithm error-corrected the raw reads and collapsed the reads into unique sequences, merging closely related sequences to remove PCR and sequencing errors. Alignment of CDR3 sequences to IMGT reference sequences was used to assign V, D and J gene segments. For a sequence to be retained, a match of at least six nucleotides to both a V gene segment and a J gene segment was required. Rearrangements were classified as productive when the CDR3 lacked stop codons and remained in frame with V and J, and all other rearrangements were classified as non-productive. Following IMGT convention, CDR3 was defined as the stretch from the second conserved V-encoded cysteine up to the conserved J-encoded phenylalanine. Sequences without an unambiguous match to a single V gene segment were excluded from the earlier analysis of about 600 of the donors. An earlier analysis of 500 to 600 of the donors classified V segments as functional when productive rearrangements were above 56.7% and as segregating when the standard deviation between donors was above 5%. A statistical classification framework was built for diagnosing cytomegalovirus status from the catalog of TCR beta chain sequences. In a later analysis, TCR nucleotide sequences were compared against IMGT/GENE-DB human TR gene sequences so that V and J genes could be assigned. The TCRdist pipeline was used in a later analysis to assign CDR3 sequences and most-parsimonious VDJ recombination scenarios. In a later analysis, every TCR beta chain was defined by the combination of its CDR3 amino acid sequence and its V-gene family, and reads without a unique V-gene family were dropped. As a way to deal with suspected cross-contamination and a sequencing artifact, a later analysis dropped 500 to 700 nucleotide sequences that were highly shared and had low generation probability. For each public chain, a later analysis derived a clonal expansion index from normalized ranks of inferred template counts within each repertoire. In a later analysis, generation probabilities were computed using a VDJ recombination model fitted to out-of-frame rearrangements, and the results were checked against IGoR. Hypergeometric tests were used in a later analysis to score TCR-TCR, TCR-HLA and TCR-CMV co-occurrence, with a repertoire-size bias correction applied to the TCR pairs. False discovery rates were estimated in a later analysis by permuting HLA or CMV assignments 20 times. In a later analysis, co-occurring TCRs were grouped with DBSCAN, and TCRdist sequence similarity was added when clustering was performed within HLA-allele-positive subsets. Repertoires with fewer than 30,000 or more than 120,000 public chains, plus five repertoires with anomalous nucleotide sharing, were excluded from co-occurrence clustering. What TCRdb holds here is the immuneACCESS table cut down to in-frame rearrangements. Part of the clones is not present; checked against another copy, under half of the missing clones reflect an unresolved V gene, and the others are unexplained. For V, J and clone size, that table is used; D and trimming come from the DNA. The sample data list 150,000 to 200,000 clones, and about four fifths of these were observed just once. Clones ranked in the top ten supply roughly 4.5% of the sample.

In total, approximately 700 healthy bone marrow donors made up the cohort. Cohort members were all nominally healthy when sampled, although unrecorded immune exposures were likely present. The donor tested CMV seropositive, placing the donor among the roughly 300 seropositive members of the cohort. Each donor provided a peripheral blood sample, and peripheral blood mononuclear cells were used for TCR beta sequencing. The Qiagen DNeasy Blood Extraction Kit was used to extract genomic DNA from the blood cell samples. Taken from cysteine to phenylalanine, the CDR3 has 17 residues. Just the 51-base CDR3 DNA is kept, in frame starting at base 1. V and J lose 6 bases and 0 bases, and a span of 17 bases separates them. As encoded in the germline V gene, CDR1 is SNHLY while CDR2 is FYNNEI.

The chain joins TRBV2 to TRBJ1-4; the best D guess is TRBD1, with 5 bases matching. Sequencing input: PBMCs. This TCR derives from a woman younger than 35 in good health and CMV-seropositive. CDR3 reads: CASSWGDGATTNEKLFF. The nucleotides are TGTGCCAGCAGCTGGGGTGATGGGGCCACAACTAATGAAAAACTGTTTTTT.